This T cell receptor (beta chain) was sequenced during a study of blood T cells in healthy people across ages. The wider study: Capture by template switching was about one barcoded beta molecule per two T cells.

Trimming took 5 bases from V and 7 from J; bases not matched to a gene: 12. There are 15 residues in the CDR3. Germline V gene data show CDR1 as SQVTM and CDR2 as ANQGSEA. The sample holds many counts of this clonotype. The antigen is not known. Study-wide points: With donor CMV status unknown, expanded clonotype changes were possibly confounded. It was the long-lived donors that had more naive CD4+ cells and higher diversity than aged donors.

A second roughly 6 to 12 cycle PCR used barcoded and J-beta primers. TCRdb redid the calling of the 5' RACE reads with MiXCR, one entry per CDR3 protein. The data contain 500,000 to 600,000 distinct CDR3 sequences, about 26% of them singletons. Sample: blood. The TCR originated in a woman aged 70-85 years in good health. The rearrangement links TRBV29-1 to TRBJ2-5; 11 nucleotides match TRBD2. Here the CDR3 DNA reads TGCAGCGTTTTATATTCTAGCGGGGGGACTGGGACCCAGTACTTC. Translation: CSVLYSSGGTGTQYF.